This T cell receptor (beta chain) was sequenced during a study of regulatory and conventional T cells in RAG deficiency. CDR1 is LNHDA and CDR2 is SQIVND in the germline V gene (reference sequence). The CDR3 has 15 amino acids. J lost 2 bases, V lost 1 base, and 2 bases had no gene match. General study findings and limits: Shorter CDR3s in all patient subsets; >75% Treg-Tconv overlap in Omenn. Shannon entropy fell and Simpson indices rose in RAG-deficient patients. Other subsets showed roughly 10-fold reductions, but Treg unique TCR beta sequences fell 75 to 100-fold in these patients.

Concerning this clone: As yet, its antigen is unknown.

The method was immunoSEQ multiplex PCR; TCRdb's version includes in-frame clones alone and lacks a portion of them. The data show about 34,000 clones, with about three quarters seen just once and around 3.4% held by the top ten. Conventional CD4+ T cells were sorted from blood as CD25-low CD127-high cells. These data were also reused for a study on regulatory T cells. Per that study: Amplification used 52 TRBV primers and 13 TRBJ primers.

The rearrangement uses TRBV19 and TRBJ2-7; TRBD1 matches 10 bases. The specimen was CD4+ effector T cells sorted from blood. The receptor's source is a human donor in good health. The CDR3: CASSIADRGAYEQYF. Here the CDR3 DNA reads TGTGCCAGTAGTATAGCGGACAGGGGGGCCTACGAGCAGTACTTC.